The present T cell receptor (beta chain) was sequenced within a study of blood T cell repertoires in COVID-19. Whole-study context: Italy, Spain and the United States were the sources of the convalescent and acute COVID-19 samples.

Measured with immunoSEQ multiplex PCR; TCRdb has only the in-frame clones, and not every one. The table records over 200,000 clones, more than 75% of them present only once. From germline, CDR1 is SGHNT and CDR2 YYREEE (reference sequence). V lost 0 bases, J lost 8 bases, and 14 bases lay in between. The CDR3 runs to 14 residues. This TCR was recovered from a woman aged 30 to 39 who had recovered from COVID-19. V gene TRBV5-4 combines with J gene TRBJ1-2; D is ambiguous. What was sequenced was peripheral blood. Here the CDR3 DNA reads TGTGCCAGCAGCTTGGAGACGACAAGAGAGGGCTACACCTTC. This sequence encodes CASSLETTREGYTF.